This passage covers 19 T cell receptor beta chains from one sample sequenced in a study of blood T cell repertoires in COVID-19. Using immunoSEQ multiplex PCR, the repertoire was profiled, and TCRdb retains in-frame clones only, with some absent. The table shows 200,000 to 250,000 clones, with around 81% occurring only once. Sequencing was performed on peripheral blood. These receptors were collected from a woman aged 60-70 years with active or convalescent COVID-19.

The table lists this clone with a few counts. The chain links TRBV7-2 to TRBJ2-7, with 9 nucleotides matching TRBD1. The junction had 4 bases not matched to a gene; V was cut back by 2 bases and J by 2 bases. This CDR3 is built from 15 residues. The germline CDR1 and CDR2 sequences are SGHTA and FQGNSA. CDR3 residues: CASSLQGTGTYEQYV. The CDR3, as DNA: TGTGCCAGCAGCTTACAGGGGACAGGGACCTACGAGCAGTACGTC.

In this sample, this clone turned up a few times. The chain is built from TRBV5-6 and TRBJ2-4, with 8 bases matching TRBD2. CDR1 and CDR2 from the germline V gene are SGHDT and YYEEEE. The trim removed 4 bases at V and 0 bases at J, leaving 3 bases unmatched. The CDR3 runs 15 residues. Here the CDR3 DNA reads TGTGCCAGCAGCCCGGGGGGGATAGCCAAAAACATTCAGTACTTC. This gives the protein CASSPGGIAKNIQYF.

The V and J genes are TRBV27 and TRBJ1-5; TRBD1 agrees at 10 bases. This CDR3 contains 17 residues. Germline V gene sequence: CDR1 MNHEY, CDR2 SMNVEV (reference sequence). The junction had 9 bases not matched to a gene; V was cut back by 7 bases and J by 0 bases. CDR3 bases: TGTGCCAGCATGGTGACAGGGGGCTGGTCTAGCAATCAGCCCCAGCATTTT. Its protein product is CASMVTGGWSSNQPQHF.

The CDR3 sequence: CASSYIPSSGGVTDTQYF. CDR3 sequence (DNA): TGTGCCAGCAGCTATATTCCCTCAAGCGGGGGGGTCACAGATACGCAGTATTTT. The rearrangement joins TRBV5-5 to TRBJ2-3; 10 positions agree with TRBD2. The V gene's germline CDR1 is SGHKS and CDR2 YYEKEE (reference sequence). This CDR3 region has 18 residues. Germline trimming cut 3 bases from V and 2 bases from J; bases unmatched to any gene: 12.

The genes are TRBV7-3 and TRBJ2-2; D not certain. The germline CDR1 and CDR2 sequences are SGHTA and FQGTGA. This CDR3 is 14 amino acids long. V shed 0 bases and J shed 6 bases, with 8 bases lying between them. Here the CDR3 DNA reads TGTGCCAGCAGCTTAACGGGCGCCCCCGGGGAGCTGTTTTTT. Its protein is CASSLTGAPGELFF.

The chain couples TRBV11-2 to TRBJ2-6, with D perhaps matching TRBD2 (6 bases). Deletions cut 0 bases from V and 4 bases from J, with 7 bases between. This CDR3 is built from 15 residues. CDR1 is SGHAT and CDR2 is FQNNGV in the germline V gene. The CDR3 DNA reads as TGTGCCAGCAGCTTAGAGGAGGGAGGGGCCAACGTCCTGACTTTC. Protein sequence: CASSLEEGGANVLTF.

This chain uses TRBV6-1 with TRBJ1-5; D is uncertain. Trimming shortened V by 4 bases and J by 4 bases, and 26 bases separated the two germline ends. The germline V gene has CDR1 MNHNS and CDR2 SASEGT. This CDR3 is 19 amino acids long. The CDR3 DNA follows: TGTGCCAGCAGTGTGCCCATCTTGAGTGCGGCAGCCAATAATCAGCCCCAGCATTTT. Translation: CASSVPILSAAANNQPQHF.

This chain connects TRBV19 to TRBJ1-5; 9 bases are shared with TRBD1. CDR3 length: 15 residues. The V gene's germline CDR1 is LNHDA and CDR2 SQIVND (reference sequence). The V and J ends lost 4 bases and 4 bases, in that order; junction bases with no gene match: 5. CDR3 protein: CASSTRQGGNQPQHF. The CDR3 bases are TGTGCCAGTAGTACCCGACAGGGGGGTAATCAGCCCCAGCATTTT.

The rearrangement uses TRBV5-1 and TRBJ2-3, with TRBD2 identical over 8 bases. V gave up 4 bases and J gave up 1 base; unmatched junction bases: 11. The CDR3 length is 17 residues. From germline, CDR1 is SGHRS and CDR2 YFSETQ. CDR3 in DNA: TGCGCCAGCAGCCCGCTGACTAGCGTTCGGGGCACAGATACGCAGTATTTT. Protein: CASSPLTSVRGTDTQYF.

This clone occurred once. The rearrangement links TRBV24-1 to TRBJ2-7; 16 nucleotides agree with TRBD2. Germline V gives CDR1 KGHDR, CDR2 SFDVKD. The CDR3 is 16 residues long. J was trimmed by 6 bases and V by 5 bases; bases with no gene match: 6. CDR3 sequence reads: CATSGPGLAGGGEQYF. DNA of the CDR3: TGTGCCACCAGTGGACCGGGACTAGCGGGAGGGGGCGAGCAGTACTTC.

The rearrangement links TRBV6-6 to TRBJ1-1; no clear D. This CDR3 is built from 12 residues. Trimming removed 7 bases at V and 3 bases at J, with 9 bases between. The V gene's germline CDR1 is MNHNY and CDR2 SVGAGI (reference sequence). The chain's CDR3 is CASTLQYTEAFF. The DNA for the CDR3 is TGTGCCAGCACCCTACAGTACACTGAAGCTTTCTTT.

The chain has TRBV2 and TRBJ2-5, with D maybe TRBD2 (7 bases). The germline CDR1 and CDR2 sequences are SNHLY and FYNNEI. Trimming cost V 7 bases and J 4 bases, with 19 bases left between them. CDR3 length equals 15 residues. CDR3 in DNA: TGTGCCAGCAAAAGAGGGGGGGAATCGGGAGAGACCCAGTACTTC. It is translated as CASKRGGESGETQYF.

The V and J genes are TRBV6-5 and TRBJ1-2; 7 bases are shared with TRBD1. The length of the CDR3 is 13 residues. Germline trimming cut 10 bases from V and 5 bases from J; bases unmatched to any gene: 10. CDR1 is MNHEY, CDR2 SVGAGI, per germline. The CDR3 is CATLTGKRYGYTF. In nucleotides, the CDR3 is TGTGCCACTCTGACAGGGAAGAGATATGGCTACACCTTC.

The chain has TRBV7-2 and TRBJ1-3; no definite D call. Between the trimmed V and J ends, which lost 0 bases and 0 bases, there was a span of 9 bases. The CDR3 consists of 16 residues. Looked up from germline, CDR1 is SGHTA and CDR2 is FQGNSA. Written as DNA, the CDR3 is TGTGCCAGCAGCTTAGCTGTTGTGAGCTCTGGAAACACCATATATTTT. It yields the protein CASSLAVVSSGNTIYF.

This rearrangement joins TRBV3-1 (or the pseudogene TRBV3-2) to TRBJ2-5; 8 bases line up with TRBD1. Germline V lookup: CDR1 LGHDT, CDR2 YNNKEL (reference sequence). This CDR3 is built from 15 residues. Losses at the gene ends were 4 bases for V and 5 bases for J; bases not matched to a gene: 9. The CDR3 sequence: CASSLRTGMTETQYF. In DNA form, the CDR3 reads TGTGCCAGCAGCCTTAGGACAGGGATGACGGAGACCCAGTACTTC.

The chain carries TRBV6-5 and TRBJ1-5; no reliable D call. The V end lost 6 bases, the J end lost 0 bases, and 12 bases lay between the germline ends. The CDR3 totals 15 residues. In germline, CDR1 is MNHEY, CDR2 SVGAGI. The CDR3 sequence: CASRLYPHSNQPQHF. Here the CDR3 DNA reads TGTGCCAGCAGGCTCTACCCTCATAGCAATCAGCCCCAGCATTTT.

This sequence joins TRBV18 and TRBJ2-1; TRBD2 aligns across 13 bases. The ends lost 4 bases at V and 4 bases at J; junction bases unmatched: 7. CDR1 KGHSH and CDR2 LQKENI come from the germline V gene. CDR3 length: 17 residues. The CDR3 protein is CASSQRTSGSRYNEQFF. The CDR3 region has the DNA TGTGCCAGCTCACAGAGGACTAGCGGGAGTAGGTACAATGAGCAGTTCTTC.

This sequence joins TRBV6-1 and TRBJ2-1; 8 bases are a match to TRBD2. Germline assignment: CDR1 MNHNS and CDR2 SASEGT. Trimming removed 0 bases from V and 4 bases from J; junction bases left unmatched: 11. This CDR3 has 18 residues. Written as DNA, the CDR3 is TGTGCCAGCAGTGAAGCGACCCGACTAAGCGGGAGTTACAATGAGCAGTTCTTC. It is translated as CASSEATRLSGSYNEQFF.

This chain joins TRBV2 and TRBJ1-5; possibly TRBD1 for D (5 bases). Trimming took 5 bases from V and 4 from J, leaving 9 bases between them. This CDR3 has 13 residues. Germline loops: CDR1 SNHLY, CDR2 FYNNEI. DNA of the CDR3: TGTGCCAGCAGTCTTGACAGAAATCAGCCCCAGCATTTT. Its translation is CASSLDRNQPQHF.